The 14 T cell receptor beta chains listed next were all sequenced from one sample in a study of blood T cell repertoires in COVID-19. Method: immunoSEQ multiplex PCR; TCRdb's copy keeps in-frame clones and lacks some. The sample lists 35,000 to 50,000 clones; around 90% were seen once. Sequences were obtained from peripheral blood. The receptors originated from a man aged 45-65 years with active COVID-19.

The V call is TRBV7-8, the J call TRBJ1-5; D call uncertain. Germline CDR1 is SGHVS and CDR2 is FQNEAQ. The CDR3 extends over 13 amino acids. Deletions cut 1 base from V and 7 bases from J, with 8 bases between. The CDR3, as DNA: TGTGCCAGCAGCTTAGACGTGAGCCAGCCCCAGCATTTT. Its translation is CASSLDVSQPQHF.

The chain uses TRBV6-5 and TRBJ1-1; D remains unclear. Trimming took 8 bases from V and 8 from J, leaving 15 bases between them. Germline loops: CDR1 MNHEY, CDR2 SVGAGI. The CDR3 covers 12 residues. The CDR3 nucleotides are TGTGCCAGCGGAATTTCGGGTCGAGAAGCTTTCTTT. Translated: CASGISGREAFF.

This clone occurred once. The V call is TRBV5-1, the J call TRBJ2-1; 11 bases are shared with TRBD2. Germline V lookup: CDR1 SGHRS, CDR2 YFSETQ. This CDR3 is built from 15 residues. Losses at the gene ends were 0 bases for V and 9 bases for J; bases not matched to a gene: 5. CDR3 sequence: CASSLVSGGVAEQFF. The DNA for the CDR3 is TGCGCCAGCAGCTTGGTTAGCGGGGGGGTCGCTGAGCAGTTCTTC.

V and J are TRBV27 and TRBJ1-1; no clear D. V was shortened by 5 bases and J by 10 bases, with 14 bases between the two germline ends. This CDR3 is 12 amino acids long. Germline-derived CDR1 and CDR2 are MNHEY and SMNVEV (reference sequence). The CDR3 nucleotides are TGTGCCAGCAGTCCAAACTACGACGTAGCTTTCTTT. The encoded protein is CASSPNYDVAFF.

V is TRBV29-1 and J is TRBJ2-4; 10 bases align to TRBD1. This CDR3 is built from 13 residues. CDR1 SQVTM and CDR2 ANQGSEA come from the germline V gene. Trimming at V came to 6 bases and at J to 6 bases, leaving 5 bases not matched to a gene. CDR3 nucleotides: TGCAGCGTACAGGGACAGGGGATAAACATTCAGTACTTC. Residues: CSVQGQGINIQYF.

The chain employs TRBV12-3 or TRBV12-4 and TRBJ2-5; D is undetermined. Trimming took 3 bases from V and 5 from J, leaving 7 bases between them. The CDR3 totals 12 residues. CDR3 DNA: TGTGCCAGCAGTTTCTACTTGGAGACCCAGTACTTC. Translated: CASSFYLETQYF.

The J gene is TRBJ2-1, the V gene TRBV24-1; 10 nucleotides agree with TRBD1. There are 16 residues in the CDR3. V dropped 10 bases and J dropped 6; count of bases not matched to a gene: 14. Per germline, CDR1 KGHDR and CDR2 SFDVKD. The CDR3 DNA sequence: TGTGCCACTTACGGTGCCGGGACAGGGGAGGGCAATGAGCAGTTCTTC. This sequence encodes CATYGAGTGEGNEQFF.

To note about this clone: A junction end diverges from the germline sequence, so it may reflect a read error. The V call is TRBV10-3, the J call TRBJ2-1; D unresolved. Per germline, CDR1 ENHRY and CDR2 SYGVKD. The CDR3 extends over 11 amino acids. CDR3 bases: TGTGCCATAAGTGTTTCGGATGAGCAGTTCTTC. Its protein is CAISVSDEQFF.

The chain combines TRBV7-9 with TRBJ1-1; D gene unclear. This CDR3 is 14 amino acids long. The germline CDR1 and CDR2 sequences are SEHNR and FQNEAQ (reference sequence). With 5 bases removed from V and 1 base from J, the gap between germline ends came to 11 bases. CDR3 DNA sequence: TGTGCCAGCAGCGACGACAACGGGAACACTGAAGCTTTCTTT. Translation: CASSDDNGNTEAFF.

The gene calls are TRBV28 and TRBJ2-6; D perhaps matches TRBD1 (6 bases). The CDR3 has 17 amino acids. Trimming stripped 6 bases from V and 4 bases from J, with 19 bases between. Looked up from germline, CDR1 is MDHEN and CDR2 is SYDVKM. The CDR3 loop is CASRAQGPLGGANVLTF. The CDR3 DNA follows: TGTGCCAGCAGGGCTCAGGGGCCCTTAGGCGGGGCCAACGTCCTGACTTTC.

The V call is TRBV7-8, the J call TRBJ2-3; TRBD2 aligns across 9 bases. The CDR3 spans 17 residues. The ends lost 1 base at V and 2 bases at J; junction bases unmatched: 7. CDR1 is SGHVS and CDR2 is FQNEAQ in the germline V gene. As DNA, the CDR3 is TGTGCCAGCAGCTTAGATGGGCCTAGCGGGGTCACAGATACGCAGTATTTT. As protein: CASSLDGPSGVTDTQYF.

The chain carries TRBV7-8 and TRBJ1-3; perhaps TRBD1 as D (6 bases). CDR1 SGHVS and CDR2 FQNEAQ come from the germline V gene. Trimming stripped 0 bases from V and 4 bases from J, with 10 bases between. The CDR3 spans 15 residues. This CDR3 is CASSLARTAGNTIYF. The CDR3 DNA is TGTGCCAGCAGCTTAGCTCGGACAGCAGGAAACACCATATATTTT.

The rearrangement links TRBV6-4 to TRBJ2-3, with D unresolved. This CDR3 has 13 amino acids. Germline CDR1 and CDR2: MRHNA and SNTAGT. V lost 3 bases and J lost 4, with 8 bases in between. CDR3 region: CASSEQSADTQYF. The CDR3 DNA follows: TGTGCCAGCAGTGAACAAAGCGCAGATACGCAGTATTTT.

A single count supports this clone. The chain recombines TRBV7-2 with TRBJ1-4; 9 bases are shared with TRBD1. The CDR3 covers 15 residues. The germline gives CDR1 SGHTA, CDR2 FQGNSA. V lost 0 bases to trimming and J lost 5 bases; unmatched junction nucleotides: 1. The CDR3 here is CASSLAGQGNEKLFF. In DNA, the CDR3 is TGTGCCAGCAGCTTAGCTGGACAGGGGAATGAAAAACTGTTTTTT.